This is a list of T cell receptor beta chains from one sample in a study of chemoradiotherapy in HPV16-positive cancers. The method was immunoSEQ multiplex PCR; TCRdb's version includes in-frame clones alone and lacks a portion of them. The repertoire holds approximately 12,000 clones, around 72% seen once, with 8.3% in the top ten. This specimen was acquired from a patient who underwent chemoradiotherapy. The receptor set was obtained from a human donor with HPV-associated anogenital cancer. Each CDR3 is given with its conserved first and last residue. A D gene is named only where the DNA matches it firmly. The size of a clone is reported for some rows only, either as once, few or many, or as a class for expanded clones.

v_call	d_call	j_call	clone_size	cdr3_aa	cdr3_nt
TRBV7-2	TRBD1	TRBJ2-2	-	CASSLEWTGNTGELFF	TGTGCCAGCAGCTTAGAGTGGACAGGGAACACCGGGGAGCTGTTTTTT
TRBV27	TRBD1	TRBJ2-7	-	CASSSGTGVFGEQYF	TGTGCCAGCAGTTCCGGGACAGGGGTGTTTGGCGAGCAGTACTTC
TRBV30	-	TRBJ1-2	-	CAWSAPPGPHGYTF	TGTGCCTGGAGTGCACCTCCGGGACCTCACGGCTACACCTTC
TRBV6-1	TRBD2	TRBJ2-1	-	CASSETSGRANEQFF	TGTGCCAGCAGTGAAACTAGCGGGAGGGCCAATGAGCAGTTCTTC
TRBV27	-	TRBJ1-6	-	CASKITGAYNSPLHF	TGTGCCAGCAAGATCACCGGGGCATACAACTCACCCCTCCACTTT
TRBV7-2	-	TRBJ2-1	few	CASSPTGHHEQFF	TGTGCCAGCAGCCCCACGGGACACCATGAGCAGTTCTTC
TRBV11-2	-	TRBJ2-7	-	CASSLGWEYEQYF	TGTGCCAGCAGCTTAGGGTGGGAATACGAGCAGTACTTC
TRBV2	-	TRBJ2-7	few	CASKGRTYEQYF	TGTGCCAGCAAAGGGAGGACCTACGAGCAGTACTTC
TRBV9	-	TRBJ1-2	-	CASSYSYTDYGYTF	TGTGCCAGCAGCTACAGTTACACAGACTATGGCTACACCTTC
TRBV9	-	TRBJ1-1	-	CASSARDATEAFF	TGTGCCAGCAGCGCCCGGGACGCCACTGAAGCTTTCTTT
TRBV18	TRBD1	TRBJ1-1	-	CASSPRKGQVVEAFF	TGTGCCAGCTCACCAAGGAAAGGACAGGTTGTAGAAGCTTTCTTT
TRBV23-1	-	TRBJ2-7	-	CASSPTPGGQEKSEQYF	TGCGCCAGCAGTCCTACCCCCGGGGGGCAGGAGAAGTCCGAGCAGTACTTC
TRBV6-5	TRBD2	TRBJ2-7	-	CASSYGTSGRMYEQYF	TGTGCCAGCAGTTACGGGACTAGCGGGAGGATGTACGAGCAGTACTTC
TRBV5-1	TRBD1	TRBJ1-4	-	CASSMRGRSTNEKLFF	TGCGCCAGCAGCATGAGGGGGCGTTCAACTAATGAAAAACTGTTTTTT
TRBV28	TRBD2	TRBJ2-2	-	CASSLDSGRFSGELFF	TGTGCCAGCAGTTTAGACAGCGGGAGGTTCTCCGGGGAGCTGTTTTTT
TRBV5-4	TRBD2	TRBJ2-5	once	CASSSTSGTLGETQYF	TGTGCCAGCAGCTCGACTAGCGGGACTTTGGGGGAGACCCAGTACTTC
TRBV5-4	-	TRBJ1-3	-	CASSLQGGNTIYF	TGTGCCAGCAGCCTCCAGGGGGGAAACACCATATATTTT
TRBV9	-	TRBJ1-6	-	CASSVGGEKSPLHF	TGTGCCAGCAGCGTAGGGGGGGAAAAGTCACCCCTCCACTTT
TRBV16	-	TRBJ2-7	-	CASSRKTGTEPYEQYF	TGTGCCAGCAGCCGAAAAACAGGCACGGAACCCTACGAGCAGTACTTC
TRBV7-2	-	TRBJ1-5	-	CASSLLQTGGGSQHF	TGTGCCAGCAGCTTACTACAGACCGGGGGGGGGTCCCAGCATTTT
TRBV7-3	TRBD2	TRBJ2-1	-	CASSLAGAYNEQFF	TGTGCCAGCAGCCTAGCGGGGGCTTACAATGAGCAGTTCTTC
TRBV19	-	TRBJ2-3	-	CASSRLDGTDTQYF	TGTGCCAGTAGTAGACTAGACGGCACAGATACGCAGTATTTT
TRBV5-6	TRBD1	TRBJ2-7	-	CASSPTPRDRGRNEQYF	TGTGCCAGCAGCCCAACACCCCGGGACAGGGGGCGGAACGAGCAGTACTTC
TRBV5-6	TRBD1	TRBJ1-2	-	CASSPDRAVYGYTF	TGTGCCAGCAGCCCAGACAGGGCTGTCTATGGCTACACCTTC
TRBV5-4	-	TRBJ2-1	-	CASSLAGYTNEQFF	TGTGCCAGCAGCTTGGCCGGGTATACCAATGAGCAGTTCTTC
TRBV30	-	TRBJ1-2	-	CAWSVRGGMYGYTF	TGTGCCTGGAGTGTACGGGGAGGGATGTATGGCTACACCTTC
TRBV28	TRBD2	TRBJ2-7	-	CASSFTFHDTGLAGRNEQYF	TGTGCCAGCAGTTTCACATTCCATGATACGGGACTAGCGGGACGGAACGAGCAGTACTTC
TRBV5-1	-	TRBJ2-7	-	CASSLSASAREQYF	TGCGCCAGCAGCTTGTCGGCTAGCGCGAGGGAGCAGTACTTC
TRBV4-1	TRBD2	TRBJ2-2	-	CASSPFSSGSANTGELFF	TGCGCCAGCAGCCCCTTCTCCAGCGGGAGCGCGAACACCGGGGAGCTGTTTTTT
TRBV6-4	-	TRBJ1-1	-	CASSDSDSTEAFF	TGTGCCAGCAGTGACTCGGACAGCACTGAAGCTTTCTTT
TRBV28	-	TRBJ1-2	-	CASGDSTWMGGYTF	TGTGCCAGCGGGGATTCTACGTGGATGGGGGGCTACACCTTC
TRBV5-1	-	TRBJ1-4	-	CASRRSTDATNEKLFF	TGCGCCAGCAGACGATCCACGGATGCAACTAATGAAAAACTGTTTTTT
TRBV14	-	TRBJ2-1	-	CASSRQRSARYNEQFF	TGTGCCAGCAGTCGACAGAGATCCGCCCGTTACAATGAGCAGTTCTTC
TRBV7-9	TRBD1	TRBJ1-1	-	CASSLRTGGNTEAFF	TGTGCCAGCAGCTTACGGACAGGGGGAAACACTGAAGCTTTCTTT
TRBV30	-	TRBJ1-1	-	CAWSTWGGAYTEAFF	TGTGCCTGGAGTACCTGGGGGGGCGCTTACACTGAAGCTTTCTTT
TRBV30	-	TRBJ2-5	-	CAWSVDHIGTQYF	TGTGCCTGGAGTGTAGACCATATCGGGACCCAGTACTTC
TRBV11-2	-	TRBJ1-3	once	CASSPVRQRRTGNTIYF	TGTGCCAGCAGCCCAGTCAGACAGCGGAGGACTGGAAACACCATATATTTT
TRBV28	-	TRBJ2-5	-	CASRGIEGLRQETQYF	TGTGCCAGCAGGGGGATCGAAGGACTACGTCAAGAGACCCAGTACTTC
TRBV6-5	-	TRBJ2-6	few	CASSYSDGSGANVLTF	TGTGCCAGCAGTTACTCGGATGGGTCTGGGGCCAACGTCCTGACTTTC
TRBV19	TRBD2	TRBJ2-4	-	CASSYLAGGPDIQYF	TGTGCCAGTAGTTATTTAGCGGGAGGGCCGGACATTCAGTACTTC
TRBV4-2	TRBD2	TRBJ2-2	once	CASSQWRERTGELFF	TGTGCCAGCAGCCAATGGCGGGAGCGCACCGGGGAGCTGTTTTTT